One and the same sample provided the 17 T cell receptor beta chains below, sequenced in a study of identical twins. TCRdb analysed the 5' RACE reads with MiXCR anew, one entry per CDR3 protein. The repertoire holds more than 400,000 distinct CDR3 sequences, with roughly 15% as singletons. These data were also filed under a second study, of yellow fever vaccine responses in identical twins.

The specimen was CD4+ T cells sorted from blood. The receptor source for this set is a woman younger than 30 in good health.

This clonotype was seen repeatedly, ten times or more. This chain connects TRBV4-2 to TRBJ1-1; unclear D gene. CDR3 length: 13 residues. CDR1 and CDR2 (germline): LGHNA, YNFKEQ. Trimming removed 4 bases at V and 0 bases at J, with 6 bases between. CDR3 protein: CASSLSMNTEAFF. CDR3 nucleotides: TGTGCCAGCAGCCTATCCATGAACACTGAAGCTTTCTTT.

The rearrangement uses TRBV6-5 and TRBJ1-1; a possible D gene is TRBD1 (5 bases). This CDR3 region has 16 residues. Germline loops: CDR1 MNHEY, CDR2 SVGAGI. The V gene lost 0 bases and the J gene lost 1 base, with 12 bases spanning the gap. CDR3 residues: CASSYSVGGRNTEAFF. The CDR3 coding sequence is TGTGCCAGCAGTTACTCAGTGGGGGGACGGAACACTGAAGCTTTCTTT.

The V gene is TRBV10-3, the J gene TRBJ2-1, with 10 positions matching TRBD1. CDR3 size: 16 residues. Germline loops: CDR1 ENHRY, CDR2 SYGVKD. Trimming cost V 6 bases and J 0 bases; bases outside gene matches: 5. CDR3 nucleotide sequence: TGTGCCATCAGCGTCCGGGACAGGGGCTCCTACAATGAGCAGTTCTTC. This translates into CAISVRDRGSYNEQFF.

A few counts support this clonotype. This sequence joins TRBV12-3 or TRBV12-4 and TRBJ1-4; TRBD1 aligns across 12 bases. The CDR3 contains 16 residues. J gave up 8 bases and V 7 bases, and 11 bases lay outside the gene matches. The DNA of the CDR3 is TGTGCCAGCAACTCGGGACAGGGGGCAGTAGGGGAAAAACTGTTTTTT. As protein: CASNSGQGAVGEKLFF.

There are a few counts of this clonotype. The chain couples TRBV7-8 to TRBJ2-3; D may be TRBD1 or TRBD2 (5 bases each). Trimming left V 5 bases short and J 4 bases short, with 22 bases between. CDR3 size: 17 residues. CDR1 and CDR2 (germline): SGHVS, FQNEAQ. In nucleotides, the CDR3 is TGTGCCAGCAGCCCCCTACCCGGGACCCTGGGGGCAGATACGCAGTATTTT. Its protein is CASSPLPGTLGADTQYF. Filled out from reference TRBV7-8 and TRBJ2-3, the complete variable domain reads GAGVSQSPRYKVAKRGQDVALRCDPISGHVSLFWYQQALGQGPEFLTYFQNEAQLDKSGLPSDRFFAERPEGSVSTLKIQRTQQEDSAVYLCASSPLPGTLGADTQYFGPGTRLTVL.

This clonotype was detected only a few times. This chain uses TRBV6-1 with TRBJ2-5, with a tentative D call TRBD2 (6 bases). The CDR3 loop spans 15 amino acids. The germline V gene encodes CDR1 MNHNS and CDR2 SASEGT. Trimming took 4 bases from V and 7 from J, leaving 19 bases between them. The CDR3 sequence is CASSAERLYSGTQYF. CDR3 nucleotide sequence: TGTGCCAGCAGTGCAGAAAGGCTCTATAGCGGGACCCAGTACTTC.

This chain joins TRBV12-3 or TRBV12-4 and TRBJ2-7, with 8 bases matching TRBD2. There are 17 residues in the CDR3. J was trimmed by 1 base and V by 4 bases; bases with no gene match: 12. The CDR3 reads CASSYDRGGMMSYEQYF. The CDR3 coding sequence is TGTGCCAGCAGTTACGATCGGGGGGGAATGATGTCCTACGAGCAGTACTTC.

This rearrangement joins TRBV29-1 to TRBJ2-5, with TRBD1 matching 10 bases. The CDR3 has 15 amino acids. Germline V CDR1 and CDR2: SQVTM, ANQGSEA. Trimming removed 7 bases from V and 6 bases from J; junction bases left unmatched: 14. CDR3 sequence (DNA): TGCAGCGCTAAGCCGGGGACAGGGGAAATGAAGACCCAGTACTTC. Translating it yields CSAKPGTGEMKTQYF.

In its sample, this clonotype was seen a few times. The rearrangement joins TRBV3-1 to TRBJ2-1, with a weak D call TRBD2 (5 bases). The CDR3 has 15 amino acids. Deletions cut 3 bases from V and 4 bases from J, with 13 bases between. Germline V gene data show CDR1 as LGHDT and CDR2 as YNNKEL (reference sequence). CDR3: CASSHSLGLYNEQFF. The DNA for the CDR3 is TGTGCCAGCAGCCACTCACTAGGCTTATACAATGAGCAGTTCTTC.

The chain uses TRBV3-1 and TRBJ2-1, with 7 positions matching TRBD1. J gave up 9 bases and V 0 bases, and 14 bases lay outside the gene matches. The CDR3 loop spans 17 amino acids. Germline V gives CDR1 LGHDT, CDR2 YNNKEL (reference sequence). The chain's CDR3 is CASSQEGGRGLFSEQFF. In DNA, the CDR3 is TGTGCCAGCAGCCAAGAAGGGGGCCGCGGGCTTTTTAGTGAGCAGTTCTTC.

This clonotype was recorded a few times. At one of its ends the junction is not consistent with the germline gene, which may arise from a read error. The J gene is TRBJ2-2, the V gene TRBV20-1; D is undetermined. Germline CDR1 DFQATT, CDR2 SNEGSKA (reference sequence). The CDR3 runs to 17 residues. This chain's CDR3 is CCARDLVGLPNTGELFF. CDR3 DNA: TGCTGTGCTAGAGATCTCGTAGGGTTACCAAACACCGGGGAGCTGTTTTTT.

The chain combines TRBV28 with TRBJ2-1; TRBD1 matches 9 bases. J lost 3 bases, V lost 7 bases, and 4 bases had no gene match. From germline, CDR1 is MDHEN and CDR2 SYDVKM. The CDR3 spans 14 residues. CDR3 in DNA: TGTGCCAGCAACCGGGACAGGGTCTACAATGAGCAGTTCTTC. Amino acids: CASNRDRVYNEQFF.

This clonotype was found a few times. J is TRBJ1-6 and V is TRBV12-3 or TRBV12-4; D is unclear. Trimming pared 5 bases from V and 7 bases from J, leaving 15 bases between. The CDR3 loop spans 15 amino acids. CDR3 coding DNA: TGTGCCAGCAGTGCTTCCAACGGAGGGAATTCACCCCTCCACTTT. Protein sequence: CASSASNGGNSPLHF.

This clonotype was recorded at least ten times. V gene TRBV5-1 combines with J gene TRBJ1-2, with D uncertain. The CDR3 spans 14 residues. Germline loops: CDR1 SGHRS, CDR2 YFSETQ. V shed 4 bases and J shed 4 bases, with 14 bases lying between them. CDR3 in DNA: TGCGCCAGCAGCCTCGGGGAAGGGCTCTATGGCTACACCTTC. This codes for CASSLGEGLYGYTF. Combining the CDR3 with reference TRBV5-1 and TRBJ1-2 gives the whole variable domain KAGVTQTPRYLIKTRGQQVTLSCSPISGHRSVSWYQQTPGQGLQFLFEYFSETQRNKGNFPGRFSGRQFSNSRSEMNVSTLELGDSALYLCASSLGEGLYGYTFGSGTRLTVV.

This clonotype was seen only a few times. The chain uses TRBV6-1 and TRBJ2-2, with 8 nucleotides matching TRBD2. Germline CDR1 and CDR2: MNHNS and SASEGT. The CDR3 loop spans 17 amino acids. With 5 bases clipped from V and 4 bases from J, the junction kept 12 bases outside the gene matches. The CDR3 DNA is TGTGCCAGCAGTCCTGCGCCGCGGGAGGTTCGCACCGGGGAGCTGTTTTTT. It is translated as CASSPAPREVRTGELFF.

The chain uses TRBV7-3 and TRBJ2-2, with D possibly called TRBD1 or TRBD2 (5 bases each). V gave up 2 bases and J gave up 3 bases, with 16 bases separating them. Germline CDR1 SGHTA, CDR2 FQGTGA. The CDR3 consists of 17 residues. CDR3 residues: CASSLGAMRVDTGELFF. CDR3 DNA: TGTGCCAGCAGCTTAGGGGCGATGAGGGTTGACACCGGGGAGCTGTTTTTT.

J is TRBJ1-1 and V is TRBV28; maybe TRBD1 (5 bases). Germline values: CDR1 MDHEN, CDR2 SYDVKM. V lost 8 bases to trimming and J lost 1 base, with 11 bases between them. The CDR3 spans 13 residues. This CDR3 is CASCSGRNTEAFF. The CDR3, as DNA: TGTGCCAGCTGTTCAGGGCGGAACACTGAAGCTTTCTTT.